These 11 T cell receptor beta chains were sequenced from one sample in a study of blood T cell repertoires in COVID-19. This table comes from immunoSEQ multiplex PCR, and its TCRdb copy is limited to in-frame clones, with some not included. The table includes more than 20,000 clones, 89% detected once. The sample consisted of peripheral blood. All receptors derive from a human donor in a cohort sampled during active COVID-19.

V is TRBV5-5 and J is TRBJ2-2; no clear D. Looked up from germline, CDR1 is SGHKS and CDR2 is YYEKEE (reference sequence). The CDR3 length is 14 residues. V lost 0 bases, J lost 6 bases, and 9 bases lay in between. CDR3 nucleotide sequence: TGTGCCAGCAGCTTGGGGCTAGAGTCCGGGGAGCTGTTTTTT. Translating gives CASSLGLESGELFF.

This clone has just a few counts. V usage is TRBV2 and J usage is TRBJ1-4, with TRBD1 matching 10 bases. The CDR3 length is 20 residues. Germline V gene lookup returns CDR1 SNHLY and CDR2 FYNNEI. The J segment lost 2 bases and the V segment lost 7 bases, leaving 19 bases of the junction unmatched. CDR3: CASMEDRDRGVQWTNEKLFF. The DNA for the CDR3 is TGTGCCAGCATGGAGGATCGGGACAGGGGTGTTCAATGGACTAATGAAAAACTGTTTTTT.

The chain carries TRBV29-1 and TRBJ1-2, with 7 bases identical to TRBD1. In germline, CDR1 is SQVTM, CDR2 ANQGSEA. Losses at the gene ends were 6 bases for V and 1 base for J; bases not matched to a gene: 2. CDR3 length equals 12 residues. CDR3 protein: CSVRDSNYGYTF. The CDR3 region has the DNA TGCAGCGTGAGGGACAGTAACTATGGCTACACCTTC.

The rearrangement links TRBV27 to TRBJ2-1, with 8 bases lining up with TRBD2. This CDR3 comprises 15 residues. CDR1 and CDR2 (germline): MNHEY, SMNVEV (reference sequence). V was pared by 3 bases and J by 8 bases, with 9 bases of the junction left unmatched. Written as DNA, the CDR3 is TGTGCCAGCAGTTTTGTAAGCGGGGGTCTCCATGAGCAGTTCTTC. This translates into CASSFVSGGLHEQFF.

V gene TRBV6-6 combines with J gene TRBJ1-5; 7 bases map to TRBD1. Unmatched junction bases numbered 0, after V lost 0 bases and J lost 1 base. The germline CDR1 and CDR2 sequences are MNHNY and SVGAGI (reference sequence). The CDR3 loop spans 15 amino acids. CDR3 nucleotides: TGTGCCAGCAGTTACTCCAGGGGGAGCAATCAGCCCCAGCATTTT. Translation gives CASSYSRGSNQPQHF.

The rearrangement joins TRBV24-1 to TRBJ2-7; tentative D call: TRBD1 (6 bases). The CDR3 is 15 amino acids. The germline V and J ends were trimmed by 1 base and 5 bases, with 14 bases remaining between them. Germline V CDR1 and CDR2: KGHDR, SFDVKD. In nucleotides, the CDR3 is TGTGCCACCAGTGATTTCACGACAGGAGTCAACGAGCAGTACTTC. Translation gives CATSDFTTGVNEQYF.

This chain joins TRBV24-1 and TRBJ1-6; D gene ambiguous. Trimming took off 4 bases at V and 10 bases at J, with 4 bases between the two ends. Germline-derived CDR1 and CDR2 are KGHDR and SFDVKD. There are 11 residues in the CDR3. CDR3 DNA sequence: TGTGCCACCAGTGACTACTCACCCCTCCACTTT. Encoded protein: CATSDYSPLHF.

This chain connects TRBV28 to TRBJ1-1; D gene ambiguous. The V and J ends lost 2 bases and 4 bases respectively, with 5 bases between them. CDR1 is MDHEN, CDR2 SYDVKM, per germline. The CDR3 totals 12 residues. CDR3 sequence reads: CASSLLSTEAFF. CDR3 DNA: TGTGCCAGCAGTTTACTCAGCACTGAAGCTTTCTTT.

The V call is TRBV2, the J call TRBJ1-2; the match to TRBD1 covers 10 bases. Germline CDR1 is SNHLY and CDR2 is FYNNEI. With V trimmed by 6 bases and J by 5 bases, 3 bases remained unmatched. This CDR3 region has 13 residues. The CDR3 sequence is CASRGDRGYGYTF. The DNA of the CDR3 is TGTGCCAGCAGAGGGGACAGGGGTTATGGCTACACCTTC.

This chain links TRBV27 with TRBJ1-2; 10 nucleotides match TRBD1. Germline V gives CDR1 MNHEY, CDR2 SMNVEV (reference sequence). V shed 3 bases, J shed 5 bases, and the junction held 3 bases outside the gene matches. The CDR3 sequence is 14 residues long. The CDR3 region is CASSLGQGRYGYTF. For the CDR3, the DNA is TGTGCCAGCAGTTTGGGACAGGGGAGGTATGGCTACACCTTC.

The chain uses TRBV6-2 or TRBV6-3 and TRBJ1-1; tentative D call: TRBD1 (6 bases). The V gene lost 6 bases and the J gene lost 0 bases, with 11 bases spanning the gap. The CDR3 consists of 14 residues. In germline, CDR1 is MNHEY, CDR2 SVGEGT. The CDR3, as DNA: TGTGCCAGCAGCCCAGGGGTCGTGAACACTGAAGCTTTCTTT. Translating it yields CASSPGVVNTEAFF.